One T cell receptor (beta chain) is described in this entry. No antigen is known for it. Evenly divided among several immunoSEQ plates was the genomic DNA of each subset. Generated by immunoSEQ multiplex PCR, the TCRdb table keeps only in-frame clones and is missing some. This sample has fewer than 850,000 clones; 90% occur once, and the top ten carry 30% to 40%. The V gene lost 6 bases and the J gene lost 0 bases, with 9 bases spanning the gap. The CDR3 totals 13 residues. Germline values: CDR1 SNHLY, CDR2 FYNNEI. Pooled CD45RO+ cells and CCR7-negative CD45RA+ TemRA cells made up CD8 memory. This sample is part of a study of shared clonotypes between healthy human individuals. Findings and limits, study-wide: The researchers took only blood, and tissue repertoires probably look different.

This clonotype originated in a man aged 18 to 35 in good health. Some clones in this sample may be carry-over from other donors' samples. This sequence joins TRBV2 and TRBJ2-7; possible D gene TRBD2, 6 bases. The specimen was memory CD8+ T cells from PBMCs. Documented subset: CD45RO+ cells pooled with CCR7-negative TemRA cells. CDR3: CASSDGSSYEQYF. The CDR3 DNA is TGTGCCAGCAGCGACGGGAGCTCCTACGAGCAGTACTTC.